This T cell receptor (beta chain) was captured in a study of T cells in localized non-small cell lung cancer. The CDR3 is 15 residues long. Measured with immunoSEQ multiplex PCR; TCRdb has only the in-frame clones, and not every one. Of 10,000 to 13,000 clones listed, nearly 50% are singletons. Whole-study results and caveats: Uninvolved adjacent lung had the highest recorded T cell clonality, with tumor below it. Patients showing higher blood T cell density tended to see longer overall survival.

This clone was detected only a few times. The antigen remains undetermined. The starting material was lymph node tissue, obtained before any cancer treatment. This chain uses TRBV7-5 with TRBJ2-7; TRBD1 is taken as the D call from the table, unchecked against the DNA. TRBV7-5 is deemed a pseudogene. The TCR comes from a woman aged 40 to 75 with stage II squamous cell lung carcinoma. The CDR3 DNA sequence: TGTGCCAGCAGCCAAACGGACAGGGGTGCCCACGAGCAGTACTTC. Protein sequence: CASSQTDRGAHEQYF.